This TCR beta chain came from a study of CD4+ T cells in melanoma. General study findings and limits: Neoantigen-specific CD4+ T cells in melanoma reportedly had diverse differentiation states. A reported correlation linked neoantigen-specific CD4+ T cells to CD8+, macrophage and B cell function.

Concerning this clone: Its antigen remains unidentified.

Generated by immunoSEQ multiplex PCR, the TCRdb table keeps only in-frame clones and is missing some. The table records 50,000 or so clones, roughly 89% of them present only once. Germline V lookup: CDR1 ENHRY, CDR2 SYGVKD. With 4 bases clipped from V and 1 base from J, the junction kept 4 bases outside the gene matches. This CDR3 has 16 residues. Sequenced input: peripheral blood. V usage is TRBV10-3 and J usage is TRBJ2-2; 9 bases line up with TRBD1. The TCR originated in a human donor with melanoma. CDR3 nucleotide sequence: TGTGCCATCAGTGGGACAGGGGCCCGGAACACCGGGGAGCTGTTTTTT. This translates into CAISGTGARNTGELFF.